This record covers a single T cell receptor (beta chain). Its specificity is unknown. This CDR3 has 15 residues. Germline CDR1 and CDR2: SGDLS and YYNGEE. V lost 0 bases, J lost 7 bases, and 13 bases lay in between. Hyperthyroidism patients were newly diagnosed, had disease duration under 2 months, and were aged 18 to 65 years. It was uncontrolled infection, other autoimmune disease, pregnancy or lactation that excluded patients. Cells are PBMCs isolated from more than 8.5 ml of fresh blood. This record belongs to a study of T cells in Graves' hyperthyroidism and ophthalmopathy. General study results and limits: Within blood appeared most thyroid clonotypes that had expanded above 0.001.

RNA transcripts gave rise to amplified TCR beta CDR3 regions. The study used the HTBI primer set for a first-round RT-PCR of the TCR CDR3. TCRdb independently ran MiXCR on the multiplex PCR reads; one entry per CDR3 protein. The profile shows 650,000 to 850,000 distinct CDR3 sequences, roughly a sixth of them singletons. The chain links TRBV9 to TRBJ1-4; no reliable D call. The sample comprised blood. This TCR was recovered from a woman in her 50s with Graves' hyperthyroidism that later progressed to Graves' ophthalmopathy. Here the CDR3 reads CASSVEGRRGEKLFF. CDR3 in DNA: TGTGCCAGCAGCGTAGAAGGACGGCGTGGTGAAAAACTGTTTTTT.